The 11 T cell receptor beta chains below all came from one sample that was sequenced in a study of radiotherapy plus CTLA-4 blockade in lung cancer. Profiling relied on immunoSEQ multiplex PCR, and the TCRdb table lists in-frame clones only, not all of them. The data hold 62,000 or so clones, with 70% to 85% observed a single time. The sequenced sample was peripheral blood, obtained from a patient treated with radiotherapy plus ipilimumab. The source is a human donor with non-small cell lung cancer who had a complete response to radiotherapy plus ipilimumab.

The rearrangement uses TRBV27 and TRBJ2-3; D is uncertain. Trimming removed 6 bases from V and 1 base from J, with 5 bases in between. Germline V gene sequence: CDR1 MNHEY, CDR2 SMNVEV (reference sequence). This CDR3 has 12 residues. CDR3 protein: CASRTGTDTQYF. The DNA for the CDR3 is TGTGCCAGCAGAACAGGCACAGATACGCAGTATTTT.

The chain recombines TRBV7-2 with TRBJ1-6; no definite D call. V lost 5 bases, J lost 8 bases, and 10 bases lay in between. CDR3 length: 13 amino acids. Germline V gene sequence: CDR1 SGHTA, CDR2 FQGNSA. CDR3 nucleotides: TGTGCCAGCAGCCCTGTTTCAGATTCACCCCTCCACTTT. Amino acid sequence: CASSPVSDSPLHF.

V usage is TRBV28 and J usage is TRBJ1-2; D uncertain. The CDR3 has 13 amino acids. Germline V gives CDR1 MDHEN, CDR2 SYDVKM. Trimming shortened V by 10 bases and J by 4 bases, and 16 bases separated the two germline ends. The CDR3 spells CATETTISYGYTF. As DNA, the CDR3 is TGTGCCACCGAAACCACAATAAGCTATGGCTACACCTTC.

This clone came up many times. This chain uses TRBV7-2 with TRBJ2-1; the D is unclear. Germline V gene sequence: CDR1 SGHTA, CDR2 FQGNSA. This CDR3 spans 14 amino acids. Trimming left V 5 bases short and J 4 bases short, with 12 bases between. CDR3 loop: CASSPLGSYNEQFF. In DNA, the CDR3 is TGTGCCAGCAGCCCCTTGGGGTCGTACAATGAGCAGTTCTTC. Full variable domain (outside the CDR3, taken from reference TRBV7-2 and TRBJ2-1): GAGVSQSPSNKVTEKGKDVELRCDPISGHTALYWYRQSLGQGLEFLIYFQGNSAPDKSGLPSDRFSAERTGGSVSTLTIQRTQQEDSAVYLCASSPLGSYNEQFFGPGTRLTVL.

This clone was picked up a small number of times. V gene TRBV7-9 combines with J gene TRBJ1-1; D is ambiguous. Trimming shortened V by 5 bases and J by 8 bases, and 12 bases separated the two germline ends. The V gene's germline CDR1 is SEHNR and CDR2 FQNEAQ (reference sequence). There are 12 residues in the CDR3. The CDR3 sequence: CASSLYGGEAFF. CDR3 in DNA: TGTGCCAGCAGCCTCTACGGAGGAGAAGCTTTCTTT.

This clone was recorded only once. V is TRBV13 and J is TRBJ1-3; 9 nucleotides agree with TRBD1. The CDR3 runs 18 residues. From germline, CDR1 is PRHDT and CDR2 FYEKMQ (reference sequence). The junction had 7 bases not matched to a gene; V was cut back by 1 base and J by 0 bases. The CDR3: CASSLEPNRGHSGNTIYF. The CDR3, as DNA: TGTGCCAGCAGCTTAGAACCCAACAGGGGGCACTCTGGAAACACCATATATTTT.

V gene TRBV29-1 combines with J gene TRBJ1-4; the D is unclear. The CDR3 length is 14 residues. Looked up from germline, CDR1 is SQVTM and CDR2 is ANQGSEA. The V end was cut by 4 bases, the J end by 6 bases, with 15 bases between. The DNA of the CDR3 is TGCAGCGTTGTGGATCTGGCGTACGATGAAAAACTGTTTTTT. Its protein product is CSVVDLAYDEKLFF.

The genes are TRBV6-5 and TRBJ1-1; no clear D. Germline lookup yields CDR1 MNHEY and CDR2 SVGAGI. V dropped 6 bases and J dropped 0 bases, with 8 bases sitting between them. The length of the CDR3 is 13 residues. This CDR3 is CASSLQMNTEAFF. The CDR3 coding sequence is TGTGCCAGCAGCCTACAGATGAACACTGAAGCTTTCTTT.

The sample holds a few counts of this clone. The V call is TRBV11-2, the J call TRBJ1-1, with D possibly matching TRBD1 (5 bases). The CDR3 covers 14 residues. Looked up from germline, CDR1 is SGHAT and CDR2 is FQNNGV. Trimming cost V 6 bases and J 1 base, with 12 bases left between them. As DNA, the CDR3 is TGTGCCAGCAGTGCTGGGGGGTCGAACACTGAAGCTTTCTTT. Its protein is CASSAGGSNTEAFF.

The V and J genes are TRBV5-1 and TRBJ2-3; tentative D call: TRBD2 (6 bases). The germline V gene encodes CDR1 SGHRS and CDR2 YFSETQ. V lost 4 bases, J lost 0 bases, and 15 bases lay in between. The CDR3 has 16 amino acids. The CDR3 reads CASSTPARESTDTQYF. In DNA form, the CDR3 reads TGCGCCAGCAGCACCCCTGCCCGGGAGAGCACAGATACGCAGTATTTT. The whole variable domain, remainder taken from reference TRBV5-1 and TRBJ2-3, is KAGVTQTPRYLIKTRGQQVTLSCSPISGHRSVSWYQQTPGQGLQFLFEYFSETQRNKGNFPGRFSGRQFSNSRSEMNVSTLELGDSALYLCASSTPARESTDTQYFGPGTRLTVL.

This chain uses TRBV25-1 with TRBJ2-5; maybe TRBD2 (5 bases). The CDR3 totals 13 residues. CDR1 is MGHDK and CDR2 is SYGVNS in the germline V gene. Trimming took off 5 bases at V and 4 bases at J, with 11 bases between the two ends. CDR3 DNA sequence: TGTGCCAGCAGTATGGGAGCGATAGAGACCCAGTACTTC. Translating gives CASSMGAIETQYF.